This TCR beta chain stems from a study of kidney transplant recipient with SARS-CoV-2 infection. This clonotype was found many times. From the reads, TCRdb called clonotypes with MiXCR, one entry per CDR3 protein. This table holds roughly 230,000 distinct CDR3 sequences, 29% found once. The CDR3 consists of 12 residues. The germline V gene encodes CDR1 GTSNPN and CDR2 SVGIG (reference sequence). The chain is built from TRBV30 and TRBJ1-4; D gene uncertain. The sequence came from a male patient aged 30 to 39 who had COVID-19 and was a kidney transplant recipient. The graft donor may have contributed some T cells. The sample here was a blood sample, taken at baseline and between days 110 and 120 from a kidney transplant recipient. CDR3 residues: CATFLRGRELFF. The DNA of the CDR3 is TGTGCTACTTTTTTACGCGGAAGGGAACTGTTTTTT.